This T cell receptor beta chain came from a study of beta chain features in type 1 diabetes. This clone turned up a few times. Antigen: not known. Staining for CD45RO/CCR7/CD25/CD127/CD95/CD27 allowed sorting of CD4+ naive, central memory, regulatory and stem cell-like memory cells. The V segment lost 5 bases and the J segment 7 bases; nucleotides outside the gene matches: 11. The CDR3 has 15 residues. Germline V gives CDR1 SGHTA, CDR2 FQGNSA. Whole-study results and caveats: Patients with Type 1 diabetes showed moderately but significantly shorter TCRB CDR3s in all four CD4+ subsets. The naive, central memory and Treg TCRB repertoires showed an apparent similarity that was greater among patients than among healthy donors.

Of the isolated RNA, all was reverse transcribed, and so the sequenced material was expressed TCRB transcripts. Method: immunoSEQ multiplex PCR; TCRdb's copy keeps in-frame clones and lacks some. This sample has around 450,000 clones; roughly an eighth occur once, and the top ten carry 0.046%. The chain joins TRBV7-2 to TRBJ1-2; 9 positions match TRBD1. The specimen sequenced was naive CD4+ T cells from blood. This receptor was taken from a young woman in good health. CDR3 sequence (DNA): TGTGCCAGCAGCGGGTCGGGGACAGGGCCTTCTGGCTACACCTTC. It translates to CASSGSGTGPSGYTF. Looking up the rest from reference TRBV7-2 and TRBJ1-2 gives the full variable domain: GAGVSQSPSNKVTEKGKDVELRCDPISGHTALYWYRQSLGQGLEFLIYFQGNSAPDKSGLPSDRFSAERTGGSVSTLTIQRTQQEDSAVYLCASSGSGTGPSGYTFGSGTRLTVV.